At least ten counts were recorded for the clone carrying this T cell receptor beta chain. Time point specified: patch test 3, about 24 weeks after DPC sensitization. Treatment of the sample: therapeutic diphenylcyclopropenone sensitization with weekly scalp DPC. This sample is drawn from a study of human T cells and chemical hapten exposure. Each CDR3 protein gets one entry after TCRdb re-called the RACE reads with MiXCR. This table has some 32,000 distinct CDR3 sequences, 4.5% to 7.5% appearing once. The sample was whole blood, taken in connection with sensitization to the hapten diphenylcyclopropenone (DPC). This clonotype was obtained from a man aged 30 to 39 with alopecia areata. Some clones in this sample may be carry-over from other donors' samples.

For the CDR3, the DNA is TGTGCCAGCAGAGGGGGGGCACCAGGAGATGGCTACACCTTC. As protein: CASRGGAPGDGYTF. The chain links TRBV12-3 or TRBV12-4 to TRBJ1-2; weak D call: TRBD1 (6 bases). Trimming pared 6 bases from V and 6 bases from J, leaving 17 bases between. The length of the CDR3 is 14 residues.